One sample yielded the 4 T cell receptor beta chains listed below, sequenced in a study of blood T cell repertoires in COVID-19. TCRdb keeps only in-frame clones here, not all; method: immunoSEQ multiplex PCR. The data contain some 160,000 clones, around three quarters of them singletons. The source material was PBMCs or T cells enriched from blood (not recorded which). All receptors derive from a woman between 70 and 85 years old in a cohort exposed to, infected with or recovered from COVID-19 (not recorded which).

This chain links TRBV7-9 with TRBJ1-2; D unclear. CDR3 length: 14 residues. CDR1 SEHNR and CDR2 FQNEAQ come from the germline V gene (reference sequence). Trimming pared 11 bases from V and 4 bases from J, leaving 20 bases between. The CDR3: CAYSSGDKGYGYTF. CDR3 bases: TGTGCCTACTCGTCCGGGGATAAAGGCTATGGCTACACCTTC. The full variable domain, its missing parts supplied by reference TRBV7-9 and TRBJ1-2, is DTGVSQNPRHKITKRGQNVTFRCDPISEHNRLYWYRQTLGQGPEFLTYFQNEAQLEKSRLLSDRFSAERPKGSFSTLEIQRTEQGDSAMYLCAYSSGDKGYGYTFGSGTRLTVV.

A remark on this clone: This CDR3 is also generated by other DNA sequences in the sample. This chain joins TRBV3-1 (or the pseudogene TRBV3-2) and TRBJ2-5; the match to TRBD2 covers 7 bases. The V and J ends lost 5 bases and 3 bases, in that order; junction bases with no gene match: 3. Per germline, CDR1 LGHDT and CDR2 YNNKEL (reference sequence). This CDR3 region has 13 residues. DNA of the CDR3: TGTGCCAGCAGCTTGCTAGCGGAAGAGACCCAGTACTTC. Protein: CASSLLAEETQYF.

This chain connects TRBV7-6 to TRBJ2-1; D is perhaps TRBD2 (5 bases). Per germline, CDR1 SGHVS and CDR2 FNYEAQ. The CDR3 covers 13 residues. Trimming left V 5 bases short and J 4 bases short, with 9 bases between. The CDR3 loop reads CASSGESYNEQFF. The CDR3 nucleotides read TGTGCCAGCAGCGGGGAGTCGTACAATGAGCAGTTCTTC.

The chain is built from TRBV7-2 and TRBJ2-2, with D possibly TRBD2 on 6 matching bases. Germline loops: CDR1 SGHTA, CDR2 FQGNSA. CDR3 length: 15 amino acids. Trimming took 2 bases from V and 2 from J, leaving 9 bases between them. CDR3 sequence: CASSLTGVNTGELFF. CDR3 coding DNA: TGTGCCAGCAGCTTAACGGGGGTAAACACCGGGGAGCTGTTTTTT.